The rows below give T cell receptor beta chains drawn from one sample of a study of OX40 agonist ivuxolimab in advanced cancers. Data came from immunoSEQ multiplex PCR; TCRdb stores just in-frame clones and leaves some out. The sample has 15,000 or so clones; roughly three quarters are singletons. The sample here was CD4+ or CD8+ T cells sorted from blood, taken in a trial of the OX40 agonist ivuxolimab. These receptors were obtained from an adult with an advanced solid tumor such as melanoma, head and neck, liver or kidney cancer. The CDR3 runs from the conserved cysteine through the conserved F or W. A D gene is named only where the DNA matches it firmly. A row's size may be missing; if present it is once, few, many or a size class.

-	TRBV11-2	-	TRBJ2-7	CASSPLVGLSYEQYF	TGTGCCAGCAGCCCTCTTGTGGGGCTCTCCTACGAGCAGTACTTC
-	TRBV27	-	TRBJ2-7	CAIGWDSYEQYF	TGTGCCATCGGGTGGGACTCCTACGAGCAGTACTTC
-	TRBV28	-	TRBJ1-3	CASVGRDSGNTIYF	TGTGCCAGCGTCGGCAGGGACTCTGGAAACACCATATATTTT
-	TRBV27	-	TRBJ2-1	CASEGQGMFNEQFF	TGTGCCTCCGAAGGGCAGGGGATGTTCAATGAGCAGTTCTTC
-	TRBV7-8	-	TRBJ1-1	CASSPPREMNTEAFF	TGTGCCAGCAGCCCCCCCAGGGAGATGAACACTGAAGCTTTCTTT
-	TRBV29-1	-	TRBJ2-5	CSADSVQETQYF	TGCAGCGCTGACAGCGTCCAAGAGACCCAGTACTTC
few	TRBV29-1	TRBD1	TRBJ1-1	CSADRAGAFF	TGCAGCGCTGACAGGGCGGGAGCTTTCTTT
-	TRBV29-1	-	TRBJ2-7	CSVADYEQYF	TGCAGCGTTGCGGATTACGAGCAGTACTTC
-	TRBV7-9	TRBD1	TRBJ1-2	CASSRPGTVLSYGYTF	TGTGCCAGCAGCCGACCCGGGACAGTCCTCTCCTATGGCTACACCTTC
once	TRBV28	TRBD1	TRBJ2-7	CASSFGGQGFSYEQYF	TGTGCCAGCAGTTTTGGGGGACAGGGTTTCTCCTACGAGCAGTACTTC
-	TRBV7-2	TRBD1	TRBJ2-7	CASSTRDRGHEQYF	TGTGCCAGCAGTACCCGGGACAGGGGCCACGAGCAGTACTTC
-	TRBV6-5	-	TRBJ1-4	CASSYSNYEKLFF	TGTGCCAGCAGTTACTCGAATTATGAAAAACTGTTTTTT
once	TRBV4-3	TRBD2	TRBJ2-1	CASSQDEAGGRYNEQFF	TGCGCCAGCAGCCAAGACGAAGCGGGGGGTCGCTACAATGAGCAGTTCTTC
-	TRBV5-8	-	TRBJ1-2	CASSLAERALDGYTF	TGTGCCAGCAGCTTGGCCGAAAGGGCTTTGGATGGCTACACCTTC
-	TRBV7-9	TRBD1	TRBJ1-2	CASSPEQGARGYTF	TGTGCCAGCAGCCCGGAACAGGGGGCGAGAGGCTACACCTTC
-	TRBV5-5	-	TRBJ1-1	CASSWGQEGAFF	TGTGCCAGCAGCTGGGGCCAGGAGGGAGCTTTCTTT
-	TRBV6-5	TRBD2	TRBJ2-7	CASSYEAGGPYEQYF	TGTGCCAGCAGTTACGAAGCGGGGGGGCCTTACGAGCAGTACTTC
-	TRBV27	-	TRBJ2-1	CASSLGVEQFF	TGTGCCAGCAGTTTAGGGGTTGAGCAGTTCTTC
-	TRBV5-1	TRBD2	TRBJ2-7	CASSGYGGRGSYEQYF	TGCGCCAGCAGCGGGTACGGCGGGAGGGGCTCCTACGAGCAGTACTTC
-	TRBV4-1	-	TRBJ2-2	CASSWDTGTGELFF	TGCGCCAGCAGCTGGGACACCGGCACCGGGGAGCTGTTTTTT
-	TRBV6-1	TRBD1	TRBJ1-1	CASSEWPLLRGQPVGAFF	TGTGCCAGCAGTGAATGGCCCTTGCTCCGGGGACAGCCCGTGGGGGCTTTCTTT
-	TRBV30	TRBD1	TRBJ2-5	CAWNRPRTGGKQGETQYF	TGTGCCTGGAACCGACCTCGGACAGGGGGGAAGCAAGGGGAGACCCAGTACTTC
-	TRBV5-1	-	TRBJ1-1	CASSLGGLEAFF	TGCGCCAGCAGCTTGGGAGGACTAGAAGCTTTCTTT
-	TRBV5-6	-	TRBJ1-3	CASSPGQLTGNTIYF	TGTGCCAGCAGCCCAGGACAGTTAACTGGAAACACCATATATTTT
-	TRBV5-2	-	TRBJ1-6	CASSQERQGVHSPLHF	TGCGCCAGCAGCCAAGAACGGCAGGGGGTCCATTCACCCCTCCACTTT
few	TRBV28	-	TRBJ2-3	CASSLRHEGGTDTQYF	TGTGCCAGCAGTTTGAGGCATGAGGGGGGCACAGATACGCAGTATTTT
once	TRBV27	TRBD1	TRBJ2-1	CASSLATGHSSYNEQFF	TGTGCCAGCAGTTTAGCGACAGGGCACTCGTCTTACAATGAGCAGTTCTTC
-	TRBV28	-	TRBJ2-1	CASSLYGSPYNEQFF	TGTGCCAGCAGTTTATACGGGAGCCCCTACAATGAGCAGTTCTTC
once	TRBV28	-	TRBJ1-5	CASSLFGSNQPQHF	TGTGCCAGCAGTTTATTCGGAAGCAATCAGCCCCAGCATTTT
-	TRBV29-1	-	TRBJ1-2	CSVERVQDYGYTF	TGCAGCGTTGAGAGGGTTCAGGACTATGGCTACACCTTC
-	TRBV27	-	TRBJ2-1	CASSLLPPGGGYNEQFF	TGTGCCAGCAGTTTACTCCCCCCCGGGGGCGGCTACAATGAGCAGTTCTTC
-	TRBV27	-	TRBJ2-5	CASSFQETQYF	TGTGCCAGCAGTTTCCAAGAGACCCAGTACTTC
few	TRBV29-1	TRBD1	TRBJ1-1	CSVEDSGSLDRGSEAFF	TGCAGCGTTGAAGATTCCGGGTCGCTTGACAGGGGTAGTGAAGCTTTCTTT
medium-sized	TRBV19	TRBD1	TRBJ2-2	CASSIVAQGAIGGELFF	TGTGCCAGTAGTATAGTGGCCCAGGGGGCTATAGGCGGGGAGCTGTTTTTT
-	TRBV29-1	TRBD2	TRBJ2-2	CSVELLAGGSTGELFF	TGCAGCGTTGAACTACTAGCGGGAGGAAGCACCGGGGAGCTGTTTTTT
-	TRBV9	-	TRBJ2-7	CASSAEPGFSYEQYF	TGTGCCAGCAGCGCCGAGCCTGGGTTCTCCTACGAGCAGTACTTC
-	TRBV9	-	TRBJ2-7	CASSPTSSYEQYF	TGTGCCAGCAGCCCAACTAGCAGCTACGAGCAGTACTTC
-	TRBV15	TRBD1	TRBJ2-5	CATTSSRDRGTQYF	TGTGCCACCACCTCCTCCCGGGACAGGGGAACCCAGTACTTC
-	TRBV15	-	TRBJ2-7	CATSSPGVKEDEQYF	TGTGCCACCAGCAGCCCCGGGGTGAAGGAAGACGAGCAGTACTTC
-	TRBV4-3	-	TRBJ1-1	CASSQNRQAFF	TGCGCCAGCAGCCAAAACAGGCAAGCTTTCTTT
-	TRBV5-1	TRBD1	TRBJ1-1	CASSLADRGTEAFF	TGCGCCAGCAGCTTGGCCGACAGGGGCACTGAAGCTTTCTTT
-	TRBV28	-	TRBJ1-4	CASSLPGVWEKLFF	TGTGCCAGCAGTTTACCGGGAGTGTGGGAAAAACTGTTTTTT
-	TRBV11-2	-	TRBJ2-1	CASSPRNEWEQFF	TGTGCCAGCAGCCCGCGGAATGAGTGGGAGCAGTTCTTC
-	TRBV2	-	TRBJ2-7	CASTRDTGRSYEQYF	TGTGCCAGCACCCGGGACACCGGACGGTCCTACGAGCAGTACTTC
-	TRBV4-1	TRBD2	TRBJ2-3	CASSQESELAGSTDTQYF	TGCGCCAGCAGCCAAGAATCGGAACTAGCGGGCAGCACAGATACGCAGTATTTT
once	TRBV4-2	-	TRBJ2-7	CATRGLDTYEQYF	TGTGCGACCCGGGGACTGGACACCTACGAGCAGTACTTC
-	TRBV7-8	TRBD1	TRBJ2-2	CALGDRVNTGELFF	TGTGCCCTCGGGGACAGGGTTAACACCGGGGAGCTGTTTTTT
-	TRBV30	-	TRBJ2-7	CAWSWGSFYEQYF	TGTGCCTGGAGCTGGGGATCTTTCTACGAGCAGTACTTC
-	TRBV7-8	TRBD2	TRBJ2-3	CASSLLAGGVTDTQYF	TGTGCCAGCAGCTTATTAGCGGGGGGCGTCACAGATACGCAGTATTTT
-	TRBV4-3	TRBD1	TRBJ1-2	CASSQEWDRLNYGYTF	TGCGCCAGCAGCCAAGAATGGGACAGGCTGAACTATGGCTACACCTTC
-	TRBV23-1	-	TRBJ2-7	CASSQLGRPAYEQYF	TGCGCCAGCAGTCAACTGGGTAGGCCCGCCTACGAGCAGTACTTC
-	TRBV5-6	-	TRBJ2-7	CASSLGSAYEQYF	TGTGCCAGCAGCTTGGGGTCAGCCTACGAGCAGTACTTC
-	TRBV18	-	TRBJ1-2	CASSPPAGGNYGYTF	TGTGCCAGCTCACCACCGGCCGGTGGAAATTATGGCTACACCTTC
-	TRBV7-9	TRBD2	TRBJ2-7	CASSLVSGLAVYEQYF	TGTGCCAGCAGCTTAGTTTCGGGACTAGCGGTCTACGAGCAGTACTTC
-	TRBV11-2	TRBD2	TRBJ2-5	CASSSSGISETQYF	TGTGCCAGCAGTTCTAGCGGGATATCAGAGACCCAGTACTTC
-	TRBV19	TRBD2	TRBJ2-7	CASSIAGGGRDEQYF	TGTGCCAGTAGTATAGCAGGTGGCGGGAGAGATGAGCAGTACTTC
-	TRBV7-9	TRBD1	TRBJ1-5	CASSLTGNPYQPQHF	TGTGCCAGCAGCCTGACAGGGAACCCCTATCAGCCCCAGCATTTT
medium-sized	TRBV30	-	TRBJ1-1	CAWTGLSTEAFF	TGTGCCTGGACAGGCCTTAGCACTGAAGCTTTCTTT
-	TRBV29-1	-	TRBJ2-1	CSVDQDRNYNEQFF	TGCAGCGTTGACCAGGACAGAAACTACAATGAGCAGTTCTTC
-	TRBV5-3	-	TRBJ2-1	CASKSIFHEQFF	TGTGCCAGCAAATCCATCTTCCATGAGCAGTTCTTC